The following is a TCR beta chain sequence with its context. Its antigen is unknown. The authors ran a second PCR of roughly 6 to 12 cycles using a sample-barcoded 5' primer and a J-beta primer mix. TCRdb recomputed calls from the 5' RACE reads with MiXCR, one row per CDR3 protein. The sample shows around 970,000 distinct CDR3 sequences, roughly 47% of them seen only once. This entry comes from a study of blood T cells in healthy people across ages. Regarding the study as a whole: As naive T cell percentage varied, TCR beta diversity correlated strongly with it.

This CDR3 is built from 16 residues. Germline V gene sequence: CDR1 MNHEY, CDR2 SMNVEV (reference sequence). V shed 6 bases and J shed 11 bases, with 28 bases lying between them. V usage is TRBV27 and J usage is TRBJ2-5; D is possibly TRBD1 (8 bases). Source material: blood. The clonotype originates from an older woman in good health. CDR3 sequence (DNA): TGTGCCAGCAGGGGACTAAGGACAGGGAGAGGACGTGAGCAGTACTTC. Its protein product is CASRGLRTGRGREQYF.